These T cell receptor beta chains were read from a single sample in a study of blood T cell repertoires in COVID-19. The protocol was immunoSEQ multiplex PCR, while the TCRdb copy is restricted to in-frame clones and leaves out a portion. The table includes 380,000 or so clones, about 90% detected once. The sequencing sample was made of PBMCs or T cells enriched from blood (not recorded which). The receptors shown here come from a man aged 25 to 40 who had recovered from COVID-19. CDR3s include the opening cysteine and the closing phenylalanine or tryptophan. The D gene is left open where the match is weak. A clone size is listed for some rows: how often the clone was seen (once, few, many), or a class if it is expanded.

TRBJ1-4,13,NA,few,TRBV10-3,TGTGCCTCTCAGCCTTCCGGGGGTGAAAAACTGTTTTTT,CASQPSGGEKLFF
TRBJ1-5,15,NA,NA,TRBV2,TGTGCCAGCAGTGAATGGGGGGGGCACAATCAGCCCCAGCATTTT,CASSEWGGHNQPQHF
TRBJ2-1,13,NA,NA,TRBV12-3/TRBV12-4,TGTGCCAGCAGTCGGCAGGGAAACAATGAGCAGTTCTTC,CASSRQGNNEQFF
TRBJ1-1,15,NA,NA,TRBV4-1,TGCGCCAGCAGCCAAGACCCCGGGATGAACGCTGAAGCTTTCTTT,CASSQDPGMNAEAFF
TRBJ1-1,18,TRBD1,once,TRBV7-9,TGTGCCACCGACGCGGTGCCGGGACAGGGGATGTTAAGCACTGAAGCTTTCTTT,CATDAVPGQGMLSTEAFF
TRBJ1-1,14,NA,NA,TRBV11-2,TGTGCCAGCAGTTTAACAACAGGGAACACTGAAGCTTTCTTT,CASSLTTGNTEAFF
TRBJ2-1,13,NA,NA,TRBV5-1,TGCGCCAGCAGCTTGTTAGACTACAATGAGCAGTTCTTC,CASSLLDYNEQFF
TRBJ2-7,11,TRBD1,few,TRBV29-1,TGCAGCGTTGGGGCAGGGGGCGAGCAGTACTTC,CSVGAGGEQYF
TRBJ2-1,17,NA,NA,TRBV29-1,TGCAGCGTTGAAGATGCGGATAGCCGGAGCTCCTACAATGAGCAGTTCTTC,CSVEDADSRSSYNEQFF
TRBJ2-5,13,NA,NA,TRBV19,TGTGCCAGTGGGGGGACAGACCAAGAGACCCAGTACTTC,CASGGTDQETQYF
TRBJ1-6,15,TRBD1,once,TRBV11-3,TGTGCCAGCAGCTCAGACGGGACAGCGGGTTCACCCCTCCACTTT,CASSSDGTAGSPLHF
TRBJ1-5,14,NA,NA,TRBV15,TGTGCCACCAGGACTCGACAGGCCCATCAGCCCCAGCATTTT,CATRTRQAHQPQHF
TRBJ2-2,16,TRBD2,NA,TRBV7-9,TGTGCCAGCAGCTCGAAAGCGGGGGGACCGACCGGGGAGCTGTTTTTT,CASSSKAGGPTGELFF
TRBJ1-3,17,NA,NA,TRBV18,TGTGCCAGCTCACCACTCGCGACGGCGGGCTCTGGAAACACCATATATTTT,CASSPLATAGSGNTIYF
TRBJ2-1,16,TRBD2,NA,TRBV27,TGTGCCAGCAGTCCCAAACAGACTAGCGGGGGGGATGAGCAGTTCTTC,CASSPKQTSGGDEQFF
TRBJ1-5,15,NA,NA,TRBV6-5,TGTGCCAGCAATGCAGGGTGGGAAAGCAATCAGCCCCAGCATTTT,CASNAGWESNQPQHF
TRBJ1-5,16,NA,NA,TRBV9,TGTGCCAGCAGCTCAGCTACAGGTCATAGCAATCAGCCCCAGCATTTT,CASSSATGHSNQPQHF
TRBJ2-7,16,TRBD1,NA,TRBV5-6,TGTGCCAGCAGCTTTTGGTCTCCCGGGACAGCTGAGGAGCAGTACTTC,CASSFWSPGTAEEQYF
TRBJ2-7,15,TRBD1,once,TRBV6-5,TGTGCCAGCAGCTCAGGAGACAGGGGTCACGACGAGCAGTACTTC,CASSSGDRGHDEQYF
TRBJ2-4,13,NA,NA,TRBV5-1,TGCGCCAGCAGCCTCGATGGAGGGAGCATTCAGTACTTC,CASSLDGGSIQYF
TRBJ2-3,15,NA,NA,TRBV18,TGTGCCAGCTCACCAGTTCGGGGGAGCACAGATACGCAGTATTTT,CASSPVRGSTDTQYF
TRBJ1-1,13,NA,NA,TRBV2,TGTGCCAGCAGTGTGCACAGGAACACTGAAGCTTTCTTT,CASSVHRNTEAFF
TRBJ1-4,16,NA,NA,TRBV5-6,TGTGCCAGCAGTTCCGGGGAGTTCGGGCTGGATGAAAAACTGTTTTTT,CASSSGEFGLDEKLFF
TRBJ1-3,15,NA,NA,TRBV10-3,TGTGCCATCAGTGACCGACAGCTCACTGGAAACACCATATATTTT,CAISDRQLTGNTIYF
TRBJ2-7,14,NA,few,TRBV7-9,TGTGCCAGCAGCTTGTCTAGCAGTTCCTACGAGCAGTACTTC,CASSLSSSSYEQYF
TRBJ2-6,18,NA,NA,TRBV5-6,TGTGCCAGCAGCGACGCTGGTCAGACAAGCTCTGGGGCCAACGTCCTGACTTTC,CASSDAGQTSSGANVLTF
TRBJ1-5,14,NA,NA,TRBV28,TGTGCCAGCAGTTGGGGGGGAGGGGACCAGCCCCAGCATTTT,CASSWGGGDQPQHF
TRBJ1-1,12,NA,NA,TRBV12-3/TRBV12-4,TGTGCCAGCAGTTTAGGACTTGTCGCAGCTTTCTTT,CASSLGLVAAFF
TRBJ1-2,16,TRBD1,NA,TRBV24-1,TGTGCCACCAGTGATCGAACCTCGGACAGGGCCGATAGCTACACCTTC,CATSDRTSDRADSYTF
TRBJ2-1,13,NA,NA,TRBV29-1,TGCAGCGTTGGGAAGGGGGGGACCAATGAGCAGTTCTTC,CSVGKGGTNEQFF
TRBJ1-2,15,TRBD1,once,TRBV11-2,TGTGCCAGCAGCTCAACAGGGGGATCTAACTATGGCTACACCTTC,CASSSTGGSNYGYTF
TRBJ2-3,15,NA,once,TRBV5-1,TGCGCCAGCAGCTTGGTTGCGGGGAGCACAGATACGCAGTATTTT,CASSLVAGSTDTQYF
TRBJ2-7,15,NA,few,TRBV11-2,TGTGCCAGCAGCGGGGGCGGGACAGCTACCTACGAGCAGTACTTC,CASSGGGTATYEQYF
TRBJ1-2,15,NA,NA,TRBV19,TGTGCCAGTAGTAATATCTTGGCAGGGTACGTGGTCTACACCTTC,CASSNILAGYVVYTF
TRBJ1-5,13,NA,NA,TRBV6-5,TGTGCCAGCATGCGAACTCTCCATCAGCCCCAGCATTTT,CASMRTLHQPQHF
TRBJ1-5,12,NA,NA,TRBV5-6,TGTGCCAGCAGCTTTCTCAATCAGCCCCAGCATTTT,CASSFLNQPQHF
TRBJ1-2,15,NA,NA,TRBV6-5,TGTGCCAGCAGTTACTCGCGGAGCCTTAACTATGGCTACACCTTC,CASSYSRSLNYGYTF
TRBJ1-5,15,NA,NA,TRBV7-2,TGTGCCAGCAGCTTAAATGGCCAGGTTAATCAGCCCCAGCATTTT,CASSLNGQVNQPQHF
TRBJ2-5,17,NA,NA,TRBV15,TGTGCCACCAGCAGAGGCCCCATCGGCAGGGTGGGGGAGACCCAGTACTTC,CATSRGPIGRVGETQYF
TRBJ1-2,16,TRBD1,NA,TRBV2,TGTGCCAGCAGTGCTCCGGACAGGGGAAGGACCTATGGCTACACCTTC,CASSAPDRGRTYGYTF
TRBJ2-1,16,NA,NA,TRBV19,TGTGCCAGTAGTATTATACGCGGGGGCACCTACAATGAGCAGTTCTTC,CASSIIRGGTYNEQFF
TRBJ1-3,16,NA,NA,TRBV9,TGTGCCAGCAGCGCCCAAGGGGGTATCTCTGGAAACACCATATATTTT,CASSAQGGISGNTIYF
TRBJ1-1,14,NA,once,TRBV5-1,TGCGCCAGCAGCTCGGGGACATCGGATTCTGAAGCTTTCTTT,CASSSGTSDSEAFF
TRBJ1-5,15,NA,NA,TRBV7-2,TGTGCCAGCAGCTGGGCCGGGGGGCTAGGGCAGCCCCAGCATTTT,CASSWAGGLGQPQHF
TRBJ2-1,13,NA,NA,TRBV29-1,TGCAGCGTTGCAGGGACTTCCTACAATGAGCAGTTCTTC,CSVAGTSYNEQFF
TRBJ1-1,14,NA,NA,TRBV27,TGTGCCAGCAGTCCGACAGAGGTTGGTACTGAAGCTTTCTTT,CASSPTEVGTEAFF
TRBJ1-3,15,NA,NA,TRBV4-3,TGCGCCAGCAGCCAAGATAAGAGGGATGGAAACACCATATATTTT,CASSQDKRDGNTIYF
TRBJ2-1,11,NA,few,TRBV29-1,TGCAGCGGCCGGGAGACATCTGAGCAGTTCTTC,CSGRETSEQFF
TRBJ1-1,16,TRBD1,once,TRBV5-4,TGTGCCAGCAGTTCCGGGACAGGGGAAACTTACCCTGAAGCTTTCTTT,CASSSGTGETYPEAFF
TRBJ1-6,12,NA,NA,TRBV6-5,TGTGCCAGCATGGAGGGCGGGATCCCCCTCCACTTT,CASMEGGIPLHF
TRBJ1-1,16,TRBD1,few,TRBV4-1,TGCGCCAGCAGCCACCCTAGGGACAGGCGGAACACTGAAGCTTTCTTT,CASSHPRDRRNTEAFF
TRBJ2-1,15,NA,NA,TRBV10-1,TGCGCCAGCAGTGATCCGCAGGGTACCTACAATGAGCAGTTCTTC,CASSDPQGTYNEQFF
TRBJ2-7,17,TRBD1,NA,TRBV9,TGTGCCAGCAGCGCCGGGGGCGGGACAGGGTTAACTTACGAGCAGTACTTC,CASSAGGGTGLTYEQYF
TRBJ1-2,13,NA,NA,TRBV12-5,TGTGCTAGTGGTTTGGTAACAGCGGCTGGCTACACCTTC,CASGLVTAAGYTF
TRBJ1-2,14,NA,NA,TRBV5-1,TGCGCCAGCAGCTTGACGACAGGTGACTATGGCTACACCTTC,CASSLTTGDYGYTF
TRBJ1-2,14,NA,NA,TRBV5-4,TGTGCCAGCAGCTTGGGCCAGGGAAACTATGGCTACACCTTC,CASSLGQGNYGYTF
TRBJ1-6,15,NA,NA,TRBV11-1,TGTGCCAGCAGGCCGGGAAGCTCCTATAATTCACCCCTCCACTTT,CASRPGSSYNSPLHF
TRBJ2-1,17,NA,NA,TRBV21-1,TGTGCCAGCAGCAAACCGCCGCGGGGCCCCCAAAGGAATGAGCAGTTCTTC,CASSKPPRGPQRNEQFF